These T cell receptor beta chains were read from a single sample in a study of vaccination and CD4 T cells after COVID-19. TCRdb used MiXCR to reprocess the PCR reads, holding one entry per CDR3 protein. The profile shows some 12,000 distinct CDR3 sequences, roughly half of them singletons. The antigens for these receptors are not known. Sequencing used CD4+ T cells from blood, cultured in vitro. These receptors were taken from a human donor who had recovered from COVID-19. CDR3s include the opening cysteine and the closing phenylalanine or tryptophan. D genes are given only for firm matches. Clone sizes are given selectively: once, few, many, or a class where the clone is expanded.

CDR3aa | CDR3nt | d_gene | v_gene | abundance | j_gene
CATSRQGNTEAFF | TGTGCCACCAGCAGGCAGGGGAACACTGAAGCTTTCTTT | - | TRBV15 | - | TRBJ1-1
CASSWGTAFSYEQYF | TGCGCCAGCAGCTGGGGGACAGCCTTTTCCTACGAGCAGTACTTC | TRBD1 | TRBV5-1 | few | TRBJ2-7
CASSTLGGGPKETQYF | TGTGCCAGCAGCACCTTGGGGGGGGGGCCCAAAGAGACCCAGTACTTC | - | TRBV7-2 | - | TRBJ2-5
CSARRAPNSYNEQFF | TGCAGTGCTAGACGGGCTCCCAACTCCTACAATGAGCAGTTCTTC | - | TRBV20-1 | - | TRBJ2-1
CASSENWRPNEQFF | TGTGCCAGCAGTGAAAACTGGAGGCCCAATGAGCAGTTCTTC | - | TRBV6-1 | once | TRBJ2-1
CASNSRGSRGSSYEQYF | TGTGCCAGCAATTCCAGGGGGTCGCGAGGAAGCAGCTACGAGCAGTACTTC | TRBD1 | TRBV28 | - | TRBJ2-7
CATHGQGNVGTEAFF | TGTGCCACCCACGGACAGGGCAATGTGGGCACTGAAGCTTTCTTT | TRBD1 | TRBV10-3 | once | TRBJ1-1
CASSPGRGNGQETQYF | TGTGCCAGCTCACCGGGTCGGGGAAATGGACAAGAGACCCAGTACTTC | - | TRBV18 | - | TRBJ2-5
CASSPEAPTNNEQFF | TGTGCCAGCAGCCCCGAGGCGCCTACTAACAATGAGCAGTTCTTC | - | TRBV7-2 | - | TRBJ2-1
CASIFGGAPTGRNQPQHF | TGTGCCAGCATATTCGGTGGGGCCCCGACAGGGAGAAATCAGCCCCAGCATTTT | TRBD1 | TRBV6-1 | - | TRBJ1-5
CASSWGAGGAGELFF | TGTGCCAGCAGTTGGGGAGCGGGAGGCGCCGGGGAGCTGTTTTTT | TRBD2 | TRBV6-2/TRBV6-3 | - | TRBJ2-2
CASSLGFLAGRTGELFF | TGTGCCAGCAGCTTAGGGTTTTTAGCGGGACGGACCGGGGAGCTGTTTTTT | TRBD2 | TRBV7-9 | - | TRBJ2-2
CATSRDYGGLAKNIQYF | TGTGCCACCAGCAGAGATTACGGGGGACTAGCCAAAAACATTCAGTACTTC | - | TRBV15 | - | TRBJ2-4
CSAQTGPSAGYTF | TGCAGTGCCCAGACAGGGCCCTCTGCAGGCTACACCTTC | TRBD1 | TRBV20-1 | few | TRBJ1-2
CASSEYRPGGEAFF | TGTGCCAGCAGTGAATATCGGCCTGGGGGTGAAGCTTTCTTT | - | TRBV6-1 | - | TRBJ1-1
CASIPGEGLYEQYF | TGTGCCAGCATCCCCGGGGAGGGGCTATACGAGCAGTACTTC | TRBD2 | TRBV6-1 | - | TRBJ2-7
CASSFRFRDEQYF | TGTGCCAGCAGTTTTAGGTTCAGGGACGAGCAGTACTTC | - | TRBV27 | few | TRBJ2-7
CAWSYKGQGNTEAFF | TGTGCCTGGAGTTACAAGGGACAGGGGAACACTGAAGCTTTCTTT | TRBD1 | TRBV30 | few | TRBJ1-1
CAIRRSSYNEQFF | TGTGCCATCAGGAGGAGCTCCTACAATGAGCAGTTCTTC | - | TRBV10-3 | - | TRBJ2-1
CASAARPGPNEKLFF | TGTGCCAGCGCCGCTAGACCGGGCCCCAATGAAAAACTGTTTTTT | - | TRBV12-3/TRBV12-4 | - | TRBJ1-4
CSARPGSGEQYF | TGCAGTGCTAGGCCCGGGTCGGGGGAGCAGTACTTC | - | TRBV20-1 | few | TRBJ2-7
CASSPIQSRDRLSEAFF | TGTGCCAGCTCACCAATTCAGTCGAGGGACAGGCTTTCTGAAGCTTTCTTT | TRBD1 | TRBV18 | - | TRBJ1-1
CAWKGNQNTEAFF | TGTGCCTGGAAGGGGAACCAGAACACTGAAGCTTTCTTT | - | TRBV30 | - | TRBJ1-1
CASSFFGFSDTQYF | TGTGCCAGCAGTTTCTTTGGGTTTTCAGATACGCAGTATTTT | - | TRBV27 | once | TRBJ2-3
CAWSRQGAYNGYTF | TGTGCCTGGAGTAGACAGGGGGCTTATAATGGCTACACCTTC | TRBD1 | TRBV30 | - | TRBJ1-2
CASSPRTLAGGRNEQFF | TGTGCCAGCAGTCCTCGAACGTTAGCGGGAGGGAGGAATGAGCAGTTCTTC | TRBD2 | TRBV7-3 | - | TRBJ2-1
CASSVESAGPQHF | TGTGCCAGCAGCGTAGAATCCGCCGGGCCCCAGCATTTT | - | TRBV9 | - | TRBJ1-5
CSAKWRGEVETQYF | TGCAGTGCTAAATGGAGGGGAGAAGTGGAGACCCAGTACTTC | - | TRBV20-1 | - | TRBJ2-5
CATSRRNRAHYGYTF | TGTGCCACCAGCAGAAGAAACAGGGCCCACTATGGCTACACCTTC | - | TRBV15 | few | TRBJ1-2
CASSYQGTGQGDKLFF | TGTGCCAGCAGCTACCAAGGGACGGGACAGGGGGACAAACTGTTTTTT | TRBD1 | TRBV7-9 | few | TRBJ1-4
CASSRDRGGQPQHF | TGTGCCAGCAGCCGGGACAGGGGCGGTCAGCCCCAGCATTTT | TRBD1 | TRBV28 | - | TRBJ1-5
CSAGLASDEQYF | TGCAGTGCTGGTCTAGCTTCCGACGAGCAGTACTTC | - | TRBV20-1 | - | TRBJ2-7
CSARDTSGTTGELFF | TGCAGTGCTAGAGATACTAGCGGGACCACCGGGGAGCTGTTTTTT | TRBD2 | TRBV20-1 | few | TRBJ2-2
CASSYLGVHYGYTF | TGTGCCAGCAGTTACTTAGGGGTGCACTATGGCTACACCTTC | - | TRBV6-5 | few | TRBJ1-2
CASSRGGSSYEQYF | TGTGCCAGCAGTCGAGGGGGCAGCTCCTACGAGCAGTACTTC | TRBD1 | TRBV6-1 | few | TRBJ2-7
CASSFPGTDTQYF | TGTGCCAGCAGCTTCCCGGGTACAGATACGCAGTATTTT | - | TRBV5-4 | - | TRBJ2-3
CSVEGGFRETQYF | TGCAGCGTTGAGGGAGGGTTTAGAGAGACCCAGTACTTC | TRBD2 | TRBV29-1 | - | TRBJ2-5
CASSLELAGGFF | TGTGCCAGCAGCTTAGAGCTAGCGGGAGGCTTCTTC | TRBD2 | TRBV7-9 | - | TRBJ2-1
CSAREGVTGGSYEQYF | TGCAGTGCTAGAGAGGGTGTGACAGGGGGCTCCTACGAGCAGTACTTC | TRBD1 | TRBV20-1 | - | TRBJ2-7
CASSPDRVLGQPQHF | TGTGCCAGCAGTCCAGACAGGGTTTTAGGTCAGCCCCAGCATTTT | TRBD1 | TRBV28 | - | TRBJ1-5
CASSLRSAANTDTQYF | TGTGCCAGCAGCTTACGCTCTGCAGCTAACACAGATACGCAGTATTTT | - | TRBV7-6 | few | TRBJ2-3
CASSGQGNSGNTIYF | TGTGCCAGCTCGGGACAGGGGAACTCTGGAAACACCATATATTTT | TRBD1 | TRBV10-3 | - | TRBJ1-3
CASSSLPSGPYTDTQYF | TGTGCCAGCAGCTCCTTACCTAGCGGGCCTTACACAGATACGCAGTATTTT | TRBD2 | TRBV7-9 | few | TRBJ2-3
CASSLKVGLAGPNEQFF | TGTGCCAGCAGCTTAAAGGTCGGACTAGCGGGACCGAATGAGCAGTTCTTC | TRBD2 | TRBV7-3 | - | TRBJ2-1